Following are 25 T cell receptor beta chains from one sample sequenced in a study of regulatory T cells in long-lasting Graves disease. Arm-PCR with iRepertoire HTBI primers amplified the CDR3 regions for these TCR beta libraries. MiXCR was run by TCRdb on the multiplex PCR reads, yielding one entry per CDR3 protein. This sample has 400,000 to 500,000 distinct CDR3 sequences, with approximately 22% found just once. The time point was: persistent/refractory GD, antithyroid drugs over 5 years with positive TRAb. There was RNA extracted from PBMCs, and the TCR library was made from it. Here the sequenced sample was peripheral blood mononuclear cells (PBMCs), taken when the disease was refractory, from a patient treated with antithyroid drugs. The receptors were gathered from a female donor with Graves disease.

The sample holds many counts of this clonotype. The chain carries TRBV2 and TRBJ1-1; weak D call: TRBD1 (6 bases). V shed 6 bases and J shed 5 bases, with 10 bases lying between them. Germline-derived CDR1 and CDR2 are SNHLY and FYNNEI. CDR3 length equals 12 residues. The CDR3 nucleotides are TGTGCCAGCAGAGGGGGGGCGACTGAAGCTTTCTTT. This translates into CASRGGATEAFF.

This clonotype was found a few times. This chain joins TRBV11-2 and TRBJ1-2; a possible D gene is TRBD1 (5 bases). Trimming removed 1 base from V and 4 bases from J, with 13 bases in between. CDR1 and CDR2 from the germline V gene are SGHAT and FQNNGV. The CDR3 has 15 residues. This chain's CDR3 is CASSLGRRAVYGYTF. Here the CDR3 DNA reads TGTGCCAGCAGCTTAGGGCGCAGGGCGGTCTATGGCTACACCTTC.

This clonotype was counted only a few times. This chain links TRBV6-1 with TRBJ2-2, with D possibly being TRBD2 (6 bases). Germline CDR1 is MNHNS and CDR2 is SASEGT. CDR3 length: 17 amino acids. V was cut by 9 bases and J by 0 bases, with 20 bases left in between. CDR3 coding DNA: TGTGCCAGTCCGCCTTTCTTAGCGGCCACGAACACCGGGGAGCTGTTTTTT. It codes for CASPPFLAATNTGELFF.

In this sample, this clonotype turned up many times. V usage is TRBV2 and J usage is TRBJ1-4; 8 nucleotides agree with TRBD1. CDR1 and CDR2 (germline): SNHLY, FYNNEI. With V trimmed by 6 bases and J by 6 bases, 6 bases remained unmatched. The CDR3 spans 14 residues. The CDR3 protein is CASSVGTGYEKLFF. As DNA, the CDR3 is TGTGCCAGCAGCGTCGGGACAGGATATGAAAAACTGTTTTTT.

V gene TRBV5-1 combines with J gene TRBJ1-1; 8 nucleotides align to TRBD1. The germline V gene has CDR1 SGHRS and CDR2 YFSETQ. The CDR3 sequence is 17 residues long. J gave up 7 bases and V 0 bases, and 14 bases lay outside the gene matches. CDR3 in DNA: TGCGCCAGCAGCTTGGCCAGTGGGACAGGTAGGGGTCGTGAAGCTTTCTTT. Translating gives CASSLASGTGRGREAFF.

Many counts were recorded for this clonotype. The chain recombines TRBV28 with TRBJ2-7; D gene ambiguous. The CDR3 totals 12 residues. Looked up from germline, CDR1 is MDHEN and CDR2 is SYDVKM. V lost 3 bases, J lost 6 bases, and 9 bases lay in between. In DNA form, the CDR3 reads TGTGCCAGCAGTTTTCGAGTGACCGAGCAGTACTTC. Translating gives CASSFRVTEQYF.

V is TRBV6-2 or TRBV6-3 and J is TRBJ2-2; tentative D call: TRBD1 (5 bases). The CDR3 consists of 13 residues. Germline lookup yields CDR1 MNHEY and CDR2 SVGEGT. Trimming removed 6 bases at V and 5 bases at J, with 10 bases between. CDR3 bases: TGTGCCAGCAGCCCGTCAGGGACCGGGGAGCTGTTTTTT. The encoded protein is CASSPSGTGELFF.

This chain joins TRBV20-1 and TRBJ1-3; D is unclear. Germline V lookup: CDR1 DFQATT, CDR2 SNEGSKA (reference sequence). The germline V and J ends were trimmed by 6 bases and 0 bases, with 3 bases remaining between them. The CDR3 loop spans 11 amino acids. The CDR3 DNA follows: TGCAGTGCCCTCTCTGGAAACACCATATATTTT. This sequence encodes CSALSGNTIYF.

This clonotype was counted many times. The chain couples TRBV18 to TRBJ1-4; 11 positions agree with TRBD1. Unmatched junction bases numbered 5, after V lost 4 bases and J lost 7 bases. The CDR3 consists of 15 residues. CDR1 and CDR2 from the germline V gene are KGHSH and LQKENI. In DNA form, the CDR3 reads TGTGCCAGCTCACAAGGACAGGGGGCCGGTGAAAAACTGTTTTTT. Its translation is CASSQGQGAGEKLFF. The complete variable domain, with remaining parts taken from reference TRBV18 and TRBJ1-4, reads NAGVMQNPRHLVRRRGQEARLRCSPMKGHSHVYWYRQLPEEGLKFMVYLQKENIIDESGMPKERFSAEFPKEGPSILRIQQVVRGDSAAYFCASSQGQGAGEKLFFGSGTQLSVL.

This clonotype occurred a few times. The chain couples TRBV29-1 to TRBJ2-2; D unclear. V dropped 4 bases and J dropped 5 bases, with 8 bases sitting between them. CDR1 and CDR2 (germline): SQVTM, ANQGSEA. CDR3 length: 12 amino acids. The CDR3 bases are TGCAGCGTTGTACAGACGACCGGGGAGCTGTTTTTT. Translated, it gives CSVVQTTGELFF.

This clonotype was recorded many times. V gene TRBV27 combines with J gene TRBJ2-7; perhaps TRBD2 as D (6 bases). Germline values: CDR1 MNHEY, CDR2 SMNVEV (reference sequence). This CDR3 region has 15 residues. Trimming removed 3 bases from V and 5 bases from J, with 17 bases in between. The CDR3 DNA reads TGTGCCAGCAGTTTGGGTGGCCCAGGGAGGCACGAGCAGTACTTC. Translated, it gives CASSLGGPGRHEQYF.

This clonotype was counted ten times or more. This chain's CDR3 is CASVRQLNTEAFF. CDR3 DNA sequence: TGTGCCAGCGTGCGGCAGTTGAACACTGAAGCTTTCTTT. The chain links TRBV7-2 to TRBJ1-1; D remains ambiguous. Trimming left V 8 bases short and J 0 bases short, with 10 bases between. This CDR3 has 13 residues. Germline V gives CDR1 SGHTA, CDR2 FQGNSA. The full variable domain, with the rest looked up from reference TRBV7-2 and TRBJ1-1, is GAGVSQSPSNKVTEKGKDVELRCDPISGHTALYWYRQSLGQGLEFLIYFQGNSAPDKSGLPSDRFSAERTGGSVSTLTIQRTQQEDSAVYLCASVRQLNTEAFFGQGTRLTVV.

This clonotype was counted many times. This sequence joins TRBV7-2 and TRBJ1-1; tentative D call: TRBD1 (5 bases). V lost 1 base and J 0 bases, leaving 9 bases between the germline ends. Germline CDR1 reads SGHTA; CDR2 reads FQGNSA. The CDR3 totals 15 residues. In DNA, the CDR3 is TGTGCCAGCAGCTTAGTTCCAGGGATGAACACTGAAGCTTTCTTT. The encoded protein is CASSLVPGMNTEAFF.

This clonotype was found a few times. The J gene is TRBJ2-4, the V gene TRBV2, with D possibly being TRBD1 or TRBD2 (5 bases each). CDR3 length equals 11 residues. Germline CDR1 SNHLY, CDR2 FYNNEI. V lost 11 bases to trimming and J lost 1 base, with 6 bases between them. CDR3 protein: CAWGAKNIQYF. Here the CDR3 DNA reads TGTGCCTGGGGGGCCAAAAACATTCAGTACTTC.

This clonotype was counted ten times or more. V is TRBV6-4 and J is TRBJ1-4; D not certain. V was pared by 11 bases and J by 7 bases, with 20 bases between. Germline-derived CDR1 and CDR2 are MRHNA and SNTAGT. The CDR3 is 14 residues long. DNA for the CDR3: TGTGCCGGATCAGAAACTGGATGGGGTGAAAAACTGTTTTTT. Its protein is CAGSETGWGEKLFF.

This clonotype was found a few times. The J gene is TRBJ1-1, the V gene TRBV20-1; no clear D gene. The length of the CDR3 is 10 residues. Trimming stripped 4 bases from V and 11 bases from J, with 11 bases between. CDR1 and CDR2 (germline): DFQATT, SNEGSKA (reference sequence). CDR3 bases: TGCAGTGCTATGGACGCACGGGCTTTCTTT. It yields the protein CSAMDARAFF.

The V gene is TRBV4-3, the J gene TRBJ1-2; D gene uncertain. Trimming took off 0 bases at V and 5 bases at J, with 16 bases between the two ends. CDR1 and CDR2 (germline): LGHNA, YSLEER. The CDR3 is made up of 16 amino acids. The CDR3, as DNA: TGCGCCAGCAGCCAAGATAACACGGGCCACCTTTATGGCTACACCTTC. The encoded protein is CASSQDNTGHLYGYTF.

Concerning this clonotype: This may be a read error, as it is one base from a much larger clone. The chain links TRBV6-1 to TRBJ2-7; D remains ambiguous. The germline V gene has CDR1 MNHNS and CDR2 SASEGT. The CDR3 covers 12 residues. Trimming removed 5 bases from V and 4 bases from J, with 9 bases in between. The CDR3 loop reads CASSQQPYEQYF. CDR3 in DNA: TGTGCCAGCAGTCAACAGCCGTACGAGCAGTACTTC.

This clonotype was seen repeatedly, ten times or more. The rearrangement joins TRBV6-1 to TRBJ2-7, with 12 positions matching TRBD2. After removal of 5 bases from V and 7 bases from J, the junction contained 6 bases not matched to a gene. The CDR3 extends over 14 amino acids. Germline-derived CDR1 and CDR2 are MNHNS and SASEGT. CDR3 in amino acids: CASSPSGRAEEQYF. The CDR3, as DNA: TGTGCCAGCAGTCCTAGCGGGAGGGCCGAAGAGCAGTACTTC.

This clonotype was observed many times. The chain recombines TRBV28 with TRBJ1-1, with D unresolved. Between the trimmed V and J ends, which lost 3 bases and 1 base, there was a span of 9 bases. This CDR3 contains 14 residues. CDR1 is MDHEN and CDR2 is SYDVKM in the germline V gene. The DNA for the CDR3 is TGTGCCAGCAGTTTGGCCACCCAGAACACTGAAGCTTTCTTT. It specifies CASSLATQNTEAFF.

This sequence joins TRBV7-9 and TRBJ2-2, with TRBD2 matching over 9 bases. This CDR3 is 17 amino acids long. Germline V CDR1 and CDR2: SEHNR, FQNEAQ (reference sequence). The V gene end was trimmed by 8 bases and the J gene end by 0 bases; junction bases not matched to a gene: 10. CDR3 bases: TGTGCCAGCCCAGGGTCTAGCGGGAACCCGAACACCGGGGAGCTGTTTTTT. It codes for CASPGSSGNPNTGELFF.

J is TRBJ1-5 and V is TRBV4-1, with D perhaps matching TRBD1 (5 bases). This CDR3 region has 15 residues. The V end was cut by 1 base, the J end by 5 bases, with 12 bases between. Germline V gives CDR1 MGHRA, CDR2 YSYEKL. This CDR3 reads CASSQVGGMDQPQHF. For the CDR3, the DNA is TGCGCCAGCAGCCAAGTGGGGGGGATGGATCAGCCCCAGCATTTT.

This clonotype was picked up a small number of times. This chain connects TRBV5-1 to TRBJ2-7, with D hard to call. The length of the CDR3 is 13 residues. Trimming left V 2 bases short and J 3 bases short, with 9 bases between. Germline V gene data show CDR1 as SGHRS and CDR2 as YFSETQ. The CDR3 DNA is TGCGCCAGCAGCTTTTCCCCCTACTACGAGCAGTACTTC. Its protein is CASSFSPYYEQYF. Full variable domain (rest looked up from reference TRBV5-1 and TRBJ2-7): KAGVTQTPRYLIKTRGQQVTLSCSPISGHRSVSWYQQTPGQGLQFLFEYFSETQRNKGNFPGRFSGRQFSNSRSEMNVSTLELGDSALYLCASSFSPYYEQYFGPGTRLTVT.

The chain recombines TRBV7-3 with TRBJ2-5, with 13 nucleotides matching TRBD2. Germline V lookup: CDR1 SGHTA, CDR2 FQGTGA. Losses at the gene ends were 5 bases for V and 5 bases for J; bases not matched to a gene: 11. This CDR3 spans 17 amino acids. The CDR3 coding sequence is TGTGCCAGCAGCCCCCGAGGTGGGACTAGCGGGAACGAGACCCAGTACTTC. Translation: CASSPRGGTSGNETQYF.

The sample holds many counts of this clonotype. The chain is built from TRBV6-1 and TRBJ2-5, with a tentative D call TRBD2 (7 bases). V dropped 6 bases and J dropped 5 bases, with 22 bases sitting between them. The germline gives CDR1 MNHNS, CDR2 SASEGT. The CDR3 has 16 residues. The CDR3 protein is CASSPRGGPPSETQYF. The CDR3 DNA reads TGTGCCAGCAGCCCGAGGGGGGGGCCCCCTTCGGAGACCCAGTACTTC.